Listed here are 9 T cell receptor beta chains from one sample, sequenced in a study of beta chain features in type 1 diabetes. Reverse transcription of all isolated RNA meant that expressed TCRB transcripts were sequenced. Sequenced by immunoSEQ multiplex PCR; TCRdb stores in-frame clones only, minus some. Of 680,000 or so clones in the sample, roughly a sixth were seen once. Input material: naive CD4+ T cells from blood. These receptors all come from a man between 18 and 29 years old in good health.

The rearrangement links TRBV5-4 to TRBJ2-7; TRBD1 is a possible D gene (5 bases). The ends were cut back, 2 bases at V and 6 bases at J, with 15 bases in the middle. This CDR3 region has 14 residues. CDR1 is SGHNT and CDR2 is YYREEE in the germline V gene (reference sequence). The CDR3 nucleotides read TGTGCCAGCAGCTTAGCCCAGGGATCCGGCGAGCAGTACTTC. It is translated as CASSLAQGSGEQYF.

This clone was observed a few times. V usage is TRBV9 and J usage is TRBJ2-2, with 10 bases aligning to TRBD2. Losses at the gene ends were 3 bases for V and 1 base for J; bases not matched to a gene: 9. The CDR3 contains 18 residues. Germline CDR1 reads SGDLS; CDR2 reads YYNGEE. The CDR3, as DNA: TGTGCCAGCAGCGGACCCCCGGGACTAGCGAAGAACACCGGGGAGCTGTTTTTT. Amino acid sequence: CASSGPPGLAKNTGELFF.

This clone was counted once. CDR3 coding DNA: TGTGCCAGCAGTTTACGCCGGGGTTGGAACACTGAAGCTTTCTTT. The encoded protein is CASSLRRGWNTEAFF. This chain uses TRBV27 with TRBJ1-1; D gene ambiguous. CDR3 size: 15 residues. CDR1 and CDR2 from the germline V gene are MNHEY and SMNVEV (reference sequence). V dropped 2 bases and J dropped 1 base, with 11 bases sitting between them.

The chain carries TRBV5-1 and TRBJ2-5, with a possible D match to TRBD1 (5 bases). CDR3 size: 14 residues. CDR1 and CDR2 (germline): SGHRS, YFSETQ. V was clipped by 3 bases and J by 4 bases, with 13 bases between them. CDR3 DNA sequence: TGCGCCAGCAGCTCAGGGTTTGGCTCAGAGACCCAGTACTTC. Translating gives CASSSGFGSETQYF.

This clone was counted only a few times. The rearrangement links TRBV18 to TRBJ2-7; TRBD2 matches 8 bases. The length of the CDR3 is 15 residues. Germline V gives CDR1 KGHSH, CDR2 LQKENI. V shed 6 bases and J 3 bases; nucleotides not matched to a gene: 10. CDR3 nucleotides: TGTGCCAGCTCGTCGCCGGGACTAGGCCACTACGAGCAGTACTTC. As protein: CASSSPGLGHYEQYF.

The chain couples TRBV18 to TRBJ2-6, with a tentative D call TRBD1 (6 bases). CDR3 length: 16 amino acids. The V gene's germline CDR1 is KGHSH and CDR2 LQKENI. V was cut by 0 bases and J by 2 bases, with 8 bases left in between. In nucleotides, the CDR3 is TGTGCCAGCTCACCACCCGCAGGGGCTGGGGCCAACGTCCTGACTTTC. It is translated as CASSPPAGAGANVLTF. Variable domain in full (rest from reference TRBV18 and TRBJ2-6): NAGVMQNPRHLVRRRGQEARLRCSPMKGHSHVYWYRQLPEEGLKFMVYLQKENIIDESGMPKERFSAEFPKEGPSILRIQQVVRGDSAAYFCASSPPAGAGANVLTFGAGSRLTVL.

This clone appeared a few times. CDR3 sequence: CSASTYNEQFF. In nucleotides, the CDR3 is TGCAGTGCTAGCACCTACAATGAGCAGTTCTTC. The V gene is TRBV20-1, the J gene TRBJ2-1, with D uncertain. The CDR3 extends over 11 amino acids. V was cut by 3 bases and J by 2 bases, with 2 bases left in between. CDR1 is DFQATT and CDR2 is SNEGSKA in the germline V gene (reference sequence).

The V gene is TRBV7-2, the J gene TRBJ1-4; TRBD1 matches at 9 bases. Trimming at V came to 6 bases and at J to 0 bases, leaving 2 bases not matched to a gene. Germline-derived CDR1 and CDR2 are SGHTA and FQGNSA. The CDR3 has 15 amino acids. CDR3 protein: CASRRQGATNEKLFF. As DNA, the CDR3 is TGTGCCAGCAGACGACAGGGGGCAACTAATGAAAAACTGTTTTTT. Full variable domain (rest looked up from reference TRBV7-2 and TRBJ1-4): GAGVSQSPSNKVTEKGKDVELRCDPISGHTALYWYRQSLGQGLEFLIYFQGNSAPDKSGLPSDRFSAERTGGSVSTLTIQRTQQEDSAVYLCASRRQGATNEKLFFGSGTQLSVL.

In this sample, this clone turned up a few times. This chain uses TRBV7-2 with TRBJ1-2; D gene ambiguous. The germline CDR1 and CDR2 sequences are SGHTA and FQGNSA. This CDR3 is 14 amino acids long. V lost 1 base to trimming and J lost 8 bases, with 14 bases between them. The CDR3 DNA reads TGTGCCAGCAGCTTAGACCCAACCGACGTGGGCTACACCTTC. It yields the protein CASSLDPTDVGYTF.